This T cell receptor (beta chain) derives from a study of tumor and adjacent non-tumor tissue in lung cancer. Looking at the study overall: Stage I to III disease affected over nine men and about five women aged 31 to 76. On average, productive TCRbeta reads reached 4 million to 4.5 million per sample.

No cell sorting was done before RNA was extracted from the tissue. The normal lung tissue was taken more than 3 cm from the tumor edge. A modified ARM-PCR protocol with three rounds of nested PCR amplified TCRbeta. Via MiXCR, TCRdb re-called the multiplex PCR reads, giving one row per CDR3 protein. The data show approximately 100,000 distinct CDR3 sequences, with about 61% seen just once and roughly 19% held by the top ten. Regarding this clonotype: Its specificity is not known.

The study's findings and limits: Tumor repertoires had a smaller top 100 clone share than normal lung. Tumor tissue had significantly higher TCR diversity than normal lung.

This TCR was sampled from a man between 60 and 75 years old with non-small cell lung cancer. The sample consisted of distant non-tumor lung tissue.

CDR3 sequence reads: CASSLVHGSGLGVNEQFF. In nucleotides, the CDR3 is TGTGCCAGCAGCTTAGTCCATGGTAGCGGCCTTGGAGTGAATGAGCAGTTCTTC. The chain joins TRBV11-1 to TRBJ2-1, with D possibly matching TRBD2 (6 bases). Trimming left V 1 base short and J 7 bases short, with 23 bases between. The CDR3 covers 18 residues. Germline V gene sequence: CDR1 SGHAT, CDR2 FQDESV (reference sequence).